The 9 T cell receptor beta chains below all came from one sample that was sequenced in a study of CD8 T cells in Susac syndrome (dated by TCRdb to the late 2010s). To prepare the library, the immunoSEQ multiplex PCR assay was applied. RNA was extracted with the RNeasy kit and roughly 0.45 to 1 ug was reverse transcribed using random hexamers. TCRdb reanalyzed the raw reads on its own, using fastp at Q25 for trimming and MiXCR for clone calling, and kept in-frame beta chains. Each record represents a unique CDR3 protein, reported with the most common genes and DNA among its rows. This sample has about 130,000 distinct CDR3 sequences in its table, and about 95% of those were observed once. The ten largest clones represent over 0.15% of the sample. The specimen sequenced was CD8+ T cells from PBMCs. All receptors come from a human donor with Susac syndrome.

V gene TRBV7-8 combines with J gene TRBJ2-3, with D perhaps matching TRBD1 or TRBD2 (5 bases each). Germline-derived CDR1 and CDR2 are SGHVS and FQNEAQ. Deletions cut 4 bases from V and 6 bases from J, with 11 bases between. The CDR3 runs to 13 residues. The CDR3, as DNA: TGTGCCAGCAGCTCCACTTGGGGGGATACGCAGTATTTT. Protein sequence: CASSSTWGDTQYF. Filled out from reference TRBV7-8 and TRBJ2-3, the complete variable domain reads GAGVSQSPRYKVAKRGQDVALRCDPISGHVSLFWYQQALGQGPEFLTYFQNEAQLDKSGLPSDRFFAERPEGSVSTLKIQRTQQEDSAVYLCASSSTWGDTQYFGPGTRLTVL.

The V and J genes are TRBV5-6 and TRBJ2-1; D is unclear. The V gene's germline CDR1 is SGHDT and CDR2 YYEEEE. The V end lost 5 bases, the J end lost 4 bases, and 10 bases lay between the germline ends. CDR3 length equals 13 residues. Here the CDR3 DNA reads TGTGCCAGCAGAGGACCTCCTTACAATGAGCAGTTCTTC. It translates to CASRGPPYNEQFF.

The V gene is TRBV11-2, the J gene TRBJ2-3, with 9 bases lining up with TRBD2. The CDR3 runs to 18 residues. Germline assignment: CDR1 SGHAT and CDR2 FQNNGV. The V gene end was trimmed by 1 base and the J gene end by 0 bases; junction bases not matched to a gene: 8. CDR3: CASSLGVVTSGSTDTQYF. The CDR3, as DNA: TGTGCCAGCAGCTTAGGTGTGGTGACTAGCGGTAGCACAGATACGCAGTATTTT.

This chain connects TRBV20-1 to TRBJ2-7; a possible D gene is TRBD2 (6 bases). The germline V gene has CDR1 DFQATT and CDR2 SNEGSKA (reference sequence). Trimming cost V 1 base and J 2 bases, with 12 bases left between them. This CDR3 region has 14 residues. The CDR3 coding sequence is TGCAGTGCTAGAGGGGCGGGGTTAACCTACGAGCAGTACTTC. Translated: CSARGAGLTYEQYF.

The gene calls are TRBV20-1 and TRBJ1-1; 10 bases are shared with TRBD1. The CDR3 loop spans 14 amino acids. Germline CDR1 reads DFQATT; CDR2 reads SNEGSKA (reference sequence). The V gene end was trimmed by 3 bases and the J gene end by 2 bases; junction bases not matched to a gene: 3. In DNA, the CDR3 is TGCAGTGCTAGTGGGACAGGGGTAAACACTGAAGCTTTCTTT. As protein: CSASGTGVNTEAFF.

This chain uses TRBV20-1 with TRBJ1-2; 8 bases match TRBD1. J lost 6 bases, V lost 6 bases, and 9 bases had no gene match. Germline CDR1 is DFQATT and CDR2 is SNEGSKA (reference sequence). This CDR3 spans 13 amino acids. CDR3 in DNA: TGCAGTGCCAACAGGGGGTCTTTTGATGGCTACACCTTC. Its protein product is CSANRGSFDGYTF.

The genes are TRBV20-1 and TRBJ2-1; the D gene is possibly TRBD1 (6 bases). This CDR3 is 13 amino acids long. In germline, CDR1 is DFQATT, CDR2 SNEGSKA (reference sequence). The germline V and J ends were trimmed by 5 bases and 0 bases, with 8 bases remaining between them. The DNA for the CDR3 is TGCAGTGCTCAGGACAGCTCCTACAATGAGCAGTTCTTC. Translation gives CSAQDSSYNEQFF.

The chain has TRBV4-1 and TRBJ2-1, with 7 nucleotides matching TRBD2. CDR1 is MGHRA, CDR2 YSYEKL, per germline. Trimming took 1 base from V and 2 from J; bases not matched to a gene: 5. This CDR3 spans 16 amino acids. CDR3 nucleotide sequence: TGCGCCAGCAGCCAAGGAGCGGGGCTGGCCTACAATGAGCAGTTCTTC. It codes for CASSQGAGLAYNEQFF.

The chain is built from TRBV5-1 and TRBJ1-1, with unresolved D. The CDR3 spans 15 residues. V lost 0 bases and J 4 bases, leaving 13 bases between the germline ends. Germline CDR1 reads SGHRS; CDR2 reads YFSETQ. This chain's CDR3 is CASSLGWEVSTEAFF. The CDR3 bases are TGCGCCAGCAGCTTGGGGTGGGAGGTTAGCACTGAAGCTTTCTTT.